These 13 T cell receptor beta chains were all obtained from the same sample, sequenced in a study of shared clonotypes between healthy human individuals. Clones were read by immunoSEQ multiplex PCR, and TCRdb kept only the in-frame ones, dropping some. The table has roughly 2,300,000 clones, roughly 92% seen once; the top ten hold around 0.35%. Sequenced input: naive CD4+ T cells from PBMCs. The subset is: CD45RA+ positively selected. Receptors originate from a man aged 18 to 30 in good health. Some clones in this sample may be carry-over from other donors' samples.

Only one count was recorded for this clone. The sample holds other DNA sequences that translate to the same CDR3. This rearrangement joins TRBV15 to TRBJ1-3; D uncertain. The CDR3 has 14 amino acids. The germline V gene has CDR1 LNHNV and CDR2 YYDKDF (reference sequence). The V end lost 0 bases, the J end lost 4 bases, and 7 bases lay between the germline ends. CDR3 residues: CATSRDRSGNTIYF. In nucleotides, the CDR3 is TGTGCCACCAGCAGAGATAGATCCGGAAACACCATATATTTT.

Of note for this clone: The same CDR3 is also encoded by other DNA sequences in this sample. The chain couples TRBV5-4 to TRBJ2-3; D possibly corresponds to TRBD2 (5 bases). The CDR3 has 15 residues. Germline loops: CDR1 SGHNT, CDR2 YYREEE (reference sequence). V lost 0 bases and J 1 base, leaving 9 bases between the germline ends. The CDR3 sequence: CASSLGGSGTDTQYF. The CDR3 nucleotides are TGTGCCAGCAGCTTGGGGGGTAGCGGCACAGATACGCAGTATTTT. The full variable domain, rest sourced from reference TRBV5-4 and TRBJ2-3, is ETGVTQSPTHLIKTRGQQVTLRCSSQSGHNTVSWYQQALGQGPQFIFQYYREEENGRGNFPPRFSGLQFPNYSSELNVNALELDDSALYLCASSLGGSGTDTQYFGPGTRLTVL.

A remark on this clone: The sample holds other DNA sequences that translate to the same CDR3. CDR3: CASSDRGLYQPQHF. CDR3 nucleotides: TGTGCCAGCAGCGACCGGGGGCTCTATCAGCCCCAGCATTTT. The chain carries TRBV6-1 and TRBJ1-5; the D gene is possibly TRBD1 (6 bases). The CDR3 sequence is 14 residues long. V was clipped by 6 bases and J by 5 bases, with 14 bases between them. Looked up from germline, CDR1 is MNHNS and CDR2 is SASEGT.

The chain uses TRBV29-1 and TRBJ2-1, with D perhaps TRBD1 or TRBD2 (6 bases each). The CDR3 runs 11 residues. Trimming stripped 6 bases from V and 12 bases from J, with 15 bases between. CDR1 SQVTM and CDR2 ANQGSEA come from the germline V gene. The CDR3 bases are TGCAGCGTGGGGGGCGGATTAGGGCAGTTCTTC. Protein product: CSVGGGLGQFF.

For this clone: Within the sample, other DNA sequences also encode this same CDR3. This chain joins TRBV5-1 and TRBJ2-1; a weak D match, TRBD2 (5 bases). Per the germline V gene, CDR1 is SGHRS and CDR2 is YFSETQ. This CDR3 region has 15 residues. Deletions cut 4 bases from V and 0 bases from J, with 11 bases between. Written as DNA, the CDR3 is TGCGCCAGCAGCCAAAGCGGTAGCTCCTACAATGAGCAGTTCTTC. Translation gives CASSQSGSSYNEQFF. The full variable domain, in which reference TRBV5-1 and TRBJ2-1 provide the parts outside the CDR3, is KAGVTQTPRYLIKTRGQQVTLSCSPISGHRSVSWYQQTPGQGLQFLFEYFSETQRNKGNFPGRFSGRQFSNSRSEMNVSTLELGDSALYLCASSQSGSSYNEQFFGPGTRLTVL.

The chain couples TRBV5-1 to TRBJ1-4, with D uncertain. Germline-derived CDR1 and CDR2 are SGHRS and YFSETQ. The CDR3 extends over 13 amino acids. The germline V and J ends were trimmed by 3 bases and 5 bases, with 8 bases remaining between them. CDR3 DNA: TGCGCCAGCAGCTCAGACCCGAATGAAAAACTGTTTTTT. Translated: CASSSDPNEKLFF.

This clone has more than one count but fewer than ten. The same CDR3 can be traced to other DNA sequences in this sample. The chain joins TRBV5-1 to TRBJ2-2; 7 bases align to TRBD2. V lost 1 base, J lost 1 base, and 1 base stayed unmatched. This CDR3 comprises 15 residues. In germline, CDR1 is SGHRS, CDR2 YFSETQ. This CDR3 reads CASSLPSGNTGELFF. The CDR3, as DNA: TGCGCCAGCAGCTTGCCTAGCGGGAACACCGGGGAGCTGTTTTTT.

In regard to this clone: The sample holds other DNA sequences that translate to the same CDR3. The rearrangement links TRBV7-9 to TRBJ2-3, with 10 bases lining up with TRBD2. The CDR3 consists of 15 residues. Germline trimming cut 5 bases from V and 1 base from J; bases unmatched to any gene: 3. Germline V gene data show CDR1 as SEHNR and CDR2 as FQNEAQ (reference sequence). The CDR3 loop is CASSLGLAGTDTQYF. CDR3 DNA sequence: TGTGCCAGCAGCCTCGGACTAGCGGGCACAGATACGCAGTATTTT. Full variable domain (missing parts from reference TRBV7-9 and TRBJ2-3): DTGVSQNPRHKITKRGQNVTFRCDPISEHNRLYWYRQTLGQGPEFLTYFQNEAQLEKSRLLSDRFSAERPKGSFSTLEIQRTEQGDSAMYLCASSLGLAGTDTQYFGPGTRLTVL.

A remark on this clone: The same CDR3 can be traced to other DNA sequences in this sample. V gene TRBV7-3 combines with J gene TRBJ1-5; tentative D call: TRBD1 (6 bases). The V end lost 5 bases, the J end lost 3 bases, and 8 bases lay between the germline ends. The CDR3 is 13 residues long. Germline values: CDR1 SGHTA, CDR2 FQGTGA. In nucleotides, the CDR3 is TGTGCCAGCAGCCCAGGGGTCAATCAGCCCCAGCATTTT. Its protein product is CASSPGVNQPQHF.

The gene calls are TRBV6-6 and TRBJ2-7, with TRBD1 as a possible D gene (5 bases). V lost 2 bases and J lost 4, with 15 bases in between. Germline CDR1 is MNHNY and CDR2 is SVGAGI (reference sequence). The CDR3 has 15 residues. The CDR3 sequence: CASSYGGAQAYEQYF. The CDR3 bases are TGTGCCAGCAGTTACGGTGGGGCCCAAGCTTACGAGCAGTACTTC.

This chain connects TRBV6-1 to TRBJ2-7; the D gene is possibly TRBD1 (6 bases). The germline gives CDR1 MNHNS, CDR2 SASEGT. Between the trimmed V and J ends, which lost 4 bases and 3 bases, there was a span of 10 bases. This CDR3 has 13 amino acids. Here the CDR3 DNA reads TGTGCCAGCAGTGTAGACAGGTTCTACGAGCAGTACTTC. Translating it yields CASSVDRFYEQYF.

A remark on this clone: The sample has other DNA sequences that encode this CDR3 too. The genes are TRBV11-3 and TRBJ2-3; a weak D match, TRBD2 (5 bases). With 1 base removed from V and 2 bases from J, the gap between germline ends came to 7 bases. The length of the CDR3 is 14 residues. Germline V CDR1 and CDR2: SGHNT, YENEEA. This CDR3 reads CASSLGGNTDTQYF. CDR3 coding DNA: TGTGCCAGCAGCTTAGGAGGGAACACAGATACGCAGTATTTT.

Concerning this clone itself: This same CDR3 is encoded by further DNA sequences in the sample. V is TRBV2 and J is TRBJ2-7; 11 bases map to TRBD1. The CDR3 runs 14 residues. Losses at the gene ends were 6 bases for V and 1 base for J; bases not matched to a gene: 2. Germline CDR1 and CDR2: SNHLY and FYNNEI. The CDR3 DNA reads TGTGCCAGCAGCAGGGACAGGGGGTCCTACGAGCAGTACTTC. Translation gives CASSRDRGSYEQYF.